The 2 T cell receptor beta chains below were found in one sample sequenced in a study of T cells after posttransplantation cyclophosphamide. Some clones are missing from TCRdb's copy, which holds only in-frame ones; the method was immunoSEQ multiplex PCR. Observed in the sample are some 23,000 clones, none of them singletons. Treatment was busulfan-fludarabine conditioning, a marrow graft, and cyclophosphamide on days +3 and +4. This specimen consisted of PBMCs, obtained after allogeneic stem cell transplant with posttransplant cyclophosphamide. Every receptor here comes from a male patient aged 18 to 29 who received an allogeneic stem cell transplant from a related donor, was CMV-positive, and had no GVHD. Certain T cells may be donor cells from the graft.

In this sample, this clone turned up many times. The chain couples TRBV7-2 to TRBJ2-3; TRBD2 matches at 7 bases. There are 15 residues in the CDR3. The germline gives CDR1 SGHTA, CDR2 FQGNSA. The V gene end was trimmed by 3 bases and the J gene end by 4 bases; junction bases not matched to a gene: 7. CDR3 amino acids: CASSLWGGRADTQYF. In DNA form, the CDR3 reads TGTGCCAGCAGCTTGTGGGGGGGACGTGCAGATACGCAGTATTTT.

This clone was detected many times. This sequence joins TRBV2 and TRBJ1-6; 11 bases are a match to TRBD1. CDR1 and CDR2 (germline): SNHLY, FYNNEI. The CDR3 loop spans 16 amino acids. With V trimmed by 7 bases and J by 4 bases, 6 bases remained unmatched. The chain's CDR3 is CASNSRDRGYNSPLHF. CDR3 nucleotide sequence: TGTGCCAGCAACAGCCGGGACAGGGGGTATAATTCACCCCTCCACTTT.